This T cell receptor (beta chain) was profiled in a study of blood T cell repertoires in COVID-19. Study summary: The origin of the acute and convalescent COVID-19 samples was the United States, Italy and Spain. PBMCs, B-cell-depleted T cells, or T cells were the source of the cDNA or gDNA that made up the material.

Original processing notes: Estimated nucleated cell counts came from reference gene primer amplification. Some clones are missing from TCRdb's copy, which holds only in-frame ones; the method was immunoSEQ multiplex PCR. V and J calls and clone size are as listed in that table; D and trimming were resolved from the DNA. The sample carries more than 300,000 clones, roughly 89% recorded once. The source of this sequence is a woman younger than 30 who had recovered from COVID-19. The sample was peripheral blood.

Written as DNA, the CDR3 is TGTGCCAACATCCCCTCTAGCGGGAAGAGCTCCTACGAGCAGTACGTC. It yields the protein CANIPSSGKSSYEQYV. This chain links TRBV27 with TRBJ2-7, with 9 bases aligning to TRBD2. Trimming cost V 10 bases and J 0 bases; bases outside gene matches: 13. The CDR3 extends over 16 amino acids. Germline CDR1 is MNHEY and CDR2 is SMNVEV (reference sequence).